The entry below describes one T cell receptor (beta chain). Its antigen is undetermined. The sample is drawn from a study of T cell responses to AZD1222 COVID-19 vaccine. Whole-study findings and limits: CD4 TCRs linked to vaccination spanned spike, dominating at 160-218 and 743-854. Donor demographics were predominantly white British with a female majority; clonal diversity may be underestimated. Compared with day 0, the breadth and depth of the Spike-specific TCR repertoire rose significantly after two doses of AZD1222.

Some clones are missing from TCRdb's copy, which holds only in-frame ones; the method was immunoSEQ multiplex PCR. The data contain under 150,000 clones, roughly 91% of them singletons. V gave up 6 bases and J gave up 11 bases; unmatched junction bases: 9. This CDR3 is 11 amino acids long. From germline, CDR1 is DFQATT and CDR2 SNEGSKA (reference sequence). The chain joins TRBV20-1 to TRBJ2-7; TRBD1 matches at 8 bases. Sequenced here: peripheral blood, sampled on day 0 of AZD1222 vaccination. The clonotype was recovered from an adult in good health. DNA for the CDR3: TGCAGTGCCCCCACCACGACAGGGGAGTACTTC. This translates into CSAPTTTGEYF.